This TCR beta chain was identified during a study of OX40 agonist ivuxolimab in advanced cancers. Study context: The drug used for patients, ivuxolimab, was an agonistic anti-OX40 (CD134) antibody. Study-level findings and limits: Mean expanded clone counts were higher in CD8+ than CD4+ T cells. With doses of 0.1 to 3.0 mg/kg, CD4+ and CD8+ blood T cells had undergone clonal expansion by week 6.

This CDR3 contains 14 residues. Germline V gene data show CDR1 as SGHTA and CDR2 as FQGTGA. Trimming cost V 1 base and J 4 bases, with 9 bases left between them. Assay used: immunoSEQ multiplex PCR; TCRdb lists only in-frame clones, some missing. Among around 61,000 clones listed, around 84% were seen once. This clone was seen once. Its cognate antigen is unknown. The origin of this receptor is an adult with an advanced solid tumor such as melanoma, head and neck, liver or kidney cancer. The rearrangement links TRBV7-3 to TRBJ2-3; possible D gene TRBD2, 7 bases. The source material was CD4+ or CD8+ T cells sorted from blood, sampled in a trial of the OX40 agonist ivuxolimab. The CDR3, as DNA: TGTGCCAGCAGCTTAATCGGGGGGCCAGATACGCAGTATTTT. This translates into CASSLIGGPDTQYF. Using reference TRBV7-3 and TRBJ2-3 for the parts outside the CDR3, the full variable domain is GAGVSQTPSNKVTEKGKYVELRCDPISGHTALYWYRQSLGQGPEFLIYFQGTGAADDSGLPNDRFFAVRPEGSVSTLKIQRTERGDSAVYLCASSLIGGPDTQYFGPGTRLTVL.